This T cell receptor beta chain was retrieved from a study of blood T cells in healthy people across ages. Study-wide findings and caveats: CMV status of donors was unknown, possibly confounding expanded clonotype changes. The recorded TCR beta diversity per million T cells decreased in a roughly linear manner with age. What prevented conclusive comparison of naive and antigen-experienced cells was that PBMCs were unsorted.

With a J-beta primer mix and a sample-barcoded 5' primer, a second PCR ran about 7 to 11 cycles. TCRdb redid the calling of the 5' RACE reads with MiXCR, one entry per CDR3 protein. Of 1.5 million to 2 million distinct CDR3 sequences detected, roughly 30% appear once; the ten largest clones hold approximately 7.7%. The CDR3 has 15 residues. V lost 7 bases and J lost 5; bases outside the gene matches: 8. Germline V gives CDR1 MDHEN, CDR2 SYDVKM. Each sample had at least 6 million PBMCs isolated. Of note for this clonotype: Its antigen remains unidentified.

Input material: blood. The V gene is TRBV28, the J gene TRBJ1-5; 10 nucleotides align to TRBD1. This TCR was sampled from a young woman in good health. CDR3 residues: CASTTPGTGDQPQHF. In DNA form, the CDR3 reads TGTGCCAGCACGACCCCCGGGACAGGGGATCAGCCCCAGCATTTT.